The clone carrying this T cell receptor beta chain was seen ten or more times. The source of the sample is a study of neurological immune-mediated disorders. Indicated time point: longitudinal time-point 3. Unsorted libraries were derived from 2 million PBMCs stored at -80 C. TCRdb analysed the 5' RACE reads with MiXCR anew, one entry per CDR3 protein. In the table there are approximately 84,000 distinct CDR3 sequences, approximately 4.6% of which are singletons. Material: PBMCs. This TCR was sampled from a woman aged 55-75 years with multiple sclerosis.

The CDR3 region is CASSYSAGGGTIYF. The CDR3 coding sequence is TGTGCCAGCAGTTACTCGGCTGGGGGAGGCACCATATATTTT. The rearrangement uses TRBV6-5 and TRBJ1-3, with a possible D match to TRBD1 (5 bases). Per germline, CDR1 MNHEY and CDR2 SVGAGI. There are 14 residues in the CDR3. V shed 0 bases and J shed 9 bases, with 12 bases lying between them.